This TCR beta chain was sequenced during a study of CD8 T cells in Susac syndrome. The CDR3 runs 15 residues. The V and J ends lost 0 bases and 3 bases, in that order; junction bases with no gene match: 7. The germline V gene has CDR1 GTSNPN and CDR2 SVGIG (reference sequence). This clonotype was detected a few times. The RNA input was roughly 0.45 to 1 ug, and it was reverse transcribed with random hexamers. One entry per CDR3 protein results from TCRdb running MiXCR on the immunoSEQ multiplex PCR reads. The table shows 130,000 to 150,000 distinct CDR3 sequences, with approximately 94% occurring only once.

The chain carries TRBV30 and TRBJ2-7, with TRBD1 matching over 8 bases. Specimen: CD4+ T cells from PBMCs. The origin of this receptor is a human donor in good health. The CDR3 DNA follows: TGTGCCTGGAGTGTAGGACAGGGAATCTTCTACGAGCAGTACTTC. This gives the protein CAWSVGQGIFYEQYF.